One and the same sample provided the 18 T cell receptor beta chains below, sequenced in a study of shared clonotypes between healthy human individuals. In the naive CD8 group, cells lacked CD45RO and were positively selected for CCR7, so terminally differentiated effector memory CD45RA+ cells were left out. Sequencing used immunoSEQ multiplex PCR; TCRdb keeps in-frame clones, though not all of them. The sample contains about 2.1 million clones, about 94% of which appear only once. The sequencing sample was made of naive CD8+ T cells from PBMCs. The origin of the receptors is a man aged 18 to 29 in good health. Some clones in this sample may be carry-over from other donors' samples.

The gene calls are TRBV25-1 and TRBJ2-7; 8 nucleotides match TRBD2. With 6 bases clipped from V and 0 bases from J, the junction kept 4 bases outside the gene matches. Germline lookup yields CDR1 MGHDK and CDR2 SYGVNS. The CDR3 runs to 14 residues. CDR3 bases: TGTGCCAGCAGAGATAGCGGGGCCTCCTACGAGCAGTACTTC. This codes for CASRDSGASYEQYF.

This chain uses TRBV27 with TRBJ2-7, with D possibly called TRBD1 or TRBD2 (6 bases each). Looked up from germline, CDR1 is MNHEY and CDR2 is SMNVEV (reference sequence). Trimming took 2 bases from V and 4 from J, leaving 21 bases between them. CDR3 size: 17 residues. This CDR3 is CASSLPPSTGLKYEQYF. The CDR3 region has the DNA TGTGCCAGCAGTTTACCCCCCTCGACAGGACTAAAATACGAGCAGTACTTC.

With respect to this clone: Other DNA sequences in this specimen translate into the identical CDR3. V gene TRBV14 combines with J gene TRBJ2-3; D gene uncertain. Trimming pared 1 base from V and 1 base from J, leaving 9 bases between. From germline, CDR1 is SGHDN and CDR2 FVKESK. This CDR3 has 15 residues. The CDR3 DNA follows: TGTGCCAGCAGCCAAGTGGGATCCCGCACAGATACGCAGTATTTT. It encodes CASSQVGSRTDTQYF.

V and J are TRBV7-9 and TRBJ2-1, with 14 bases fitting TRBD2. Trimming removed 5 bases from V and 8 bases from J; junction bases left unmatched: 14. The CDR3 consists of 18 residues. Germline CDR1 is SEHNR and CDR2 is FQNEAQ (reference sequence). DNA of the CDR3: TGTGCCAGCAGCGTCGGGACTAGCGGGAGTCGGGAGGGCTATGAGCAGTTCTTC. This translates into CASSVGTSGSREGYEQFF.

DNA for the CDR3: TGTGCCAGCAGTGAACAGGGGTATCAGCCCCAGCATTTT. Encoded protein: CASSEQGYQPQHF. The chain has TRBV28 and TRBJ1-5, with TRBD1 matching 7 bases. CDR3 length equals 13 residues. V was pared by 5 bases and J by 5 bases, with 3 bases of the junction left unmatched. Germline assignment: CDR1 MDHEN and CDR2 SYDVKM.

The rearrangement links TRBV28 to TRBJ2-1; D is uncertain. Germline V gene lookup returns CDR1 MDHEN and CDR2 SYDVKM. The CDR3 consists of 15 residues. V lost 4 bases and J 0 bases, leaving 10 bases between the germline ends. The DNA of the CDR3 is TGTGCCAGCAGTTACGGGTCGAGCTCCTACAATGAGCAGTTCTTC. Translating it yields CASSYGSSSYNEQFF.

The chain couples TRBV6-5 to TRBJ2-6, with no clear D. Per germline, CDR1 MNHEY and CDR2 SVGAGI. This CDR3 is 15 amino acids long. Trimming left V 0 bases short and J 4 bases short, with 7 bases between. The CDR3 coding sequence is TGTGCCAGCAGTTACTCTGGGGTCGGGGCCAACGTCCTGACTTTC. Translating it yields CASSYSGVGANVLTF.

The genes are TRBV9 and TRBJ2-7, with TRBD1 matching 7 bases. J lost 0 bases, V lost 7 bases, and 13 bases had no gene match. The V gene's germline CDR1 is SGDLS and CDR2 YYNGEE. The CDR3 spans 16 residues. CDR3 region: CASGQGVKVPSYEQYF. The DNA for the CDR3 is TGTGCCAGCGGCCAGGGGGTTAAGGTCCCCTCCTACGAGCAGTACTTC.

The chain combines TRBV27 with TRBJ2-5; D perhaps matches TRBD1 (5 bases). The J call may be wrong; the DNA end is better matched by TRBJ2-7. CDR3 length: 12 amino acids. The V gene's germline CDR1 is MNHEY and CDR2 SMNVEV (reference sequence). CDR3: CASSDSSYEQYF. In DNA, the CDR3 is TGTGCCAGCAGTGACAGCTCCTACGAGCAGTACTTC.

This sequence joins TRBV30 and TRBJ1-2, with D maybe TRBD1 (5 bases). Per germline, CDR1 GTSNPN and CDR2 SVGIG (reference sequence). Trimming removed 3 bases from V and 8 bases from J, with 10 bases in between. CDR3 length equals 11 residues. CDR3 sequence: CAWSEGRGYTF. Written as DNA, the CDR3 is TGTGCCTGGAGCGAGGGGAGGGGCTACACCTTC.

The chain recombines TRBV5-4 with TRBJ2-3; 7 nucleotides agree with TRBD2. Germline values: CDR1 SGHNT, CDR2 YYREEE (reference sequence). There are 14 residues in the CDR3. Trimming cost V 2 bases and J 3 bases; bases outside gene matches: 3. CDR3 nucleotides: TGTGCCAGCAGCTTCACCGGGGGGACAGATACGCAGTATTTT. Translating it yields CASSFTGGTDTQYF. The whole variable domain, remainder taken from reference TRBV5-4 and TRBJ2-3, is ETGVTQSPTHLIKTRGQQVTLRCSSQSGHNTVSWYQQALGQGPQFIFQYYREEENGRGNFPPRFSGLQFPNYSSELNVNALELDDSALYLCASSFTGGTDTQYFGPGTRLTVL.

The genes are TRBV19 and TRBJ2-7; D gene ambiguous. The germline V gene has CDR1 LNHDA and CDR2 SQIVND (reference sequence). Trimming shortened V by 3 bases and J by 3 bases, and 15 bases separated the two germline ends. This CDR3 is 15 amino acids long. The CDR3 DNA reads TGTGCCAGTAGTATGGTCGGTGACGGATACTACGAGCAGTACTTC. As protein: CASSMVGDGYYEQYF.

V is TRBV19 and J is TRBJ2-2; TRBD1 aligns across 9 bases. CDR3 length: 16 amino acids. The ends lost 3 bases at V and 4 bases at J; junction bases unmatched: 6. Germline loops: CDR1 LNHDA, CDR2 SQIVND (reference sequence). The CDR3, as DNA: TGTGCCAGTAGTATTTGGGACAGGGAAACCACCGGGGAGCTGTTTTTT. Translated, it gives CASSIWDRETTGELFF.

The chain couples TRBV7-6 to TRBJ2-7; D possibly corresponds to TRBD2 (6 bases). This CDR3 is built from 14 residues. Trimming cost V 5 bases and J 2 bases, with 13 bases left between them. Germline CDR1 reads SGHVS; CDR2 reads FNYEAQ. The CDR3 bases are TGTGCCAGCAGCCCTTGGGGCGGGACCTACGAGCAGTACTTC. This sequence encodes CASSPWGGTYEQYF. Together with reference TRBV7-6 and TRBJ2-7, the CDR3 gives the full variable domain: GAGVSQSPRYKVTKRGQDVALRCDPISGHVSLYWYRQALGQGPEFLTYFNYEAQQDKSGLPNDRFSAERPEGSISTLTIQRTEQRDSAMYRCASSPWGGTYEQYFGPGTRLTVT.

A remark on this clone: The junction does not match germline at one end; this may be a read error. Other nucleotide sequences from this sample produce the same CDR3. The chain employs TRBV19 and TRBJ2-7, with D unclear. CDR1 LNHDA and CDR2 SQIVND come from the germline V gene (reference sequence). The CDR3 is 12 residues long. CDR3 nucleotides: TGCGCCAGTAGTATAGAAGGGTACGAGCAGTACTTC. It codes for CASSIEGYEQYF.

For this clone: Other DNA sequences of this sample code for an identical CDR3. The chain employs TRBV7-9 and TRBJ1-1, with D tentatively TRBD1 (5 bases). Deletions cut 5 bases from V and 2 bases from J, with 6 bases between. This CDR3 comprises 12 residues. Per the germline V gene, CDR1 is SEHNR and CDR2 is FQNEAQ (reference sequence). This chain's CDR3 is CASSTGNTEAFF. CDR3 bases: TGTGCCAGCAGCACAGGAAACACTGAAGCTTTCTTT. Combining the CDR3 with reference TRBV7-9 and TRBJ1-1 gives the whole variable domain DTGVSQNPRHKITKRGQNVTFRCDPISEHNRLYWYRQTLGQGPEFLTYFQNEAQLEKSRLLSDRFSAERPKGSFSTLEIQRTEQGDSAMYLCASSTGNTEAFFGQGTRLTVV.

This clone was picked up one time. The rearrangement uses TRBV5-8 and TRBJ2-5; 7 bases map to TRBD1. V was clipped by 0 bases and J by 5 bases; unmatched bases: 7. The CDR3 is 15 residues long. Looked up from germline, CDR1 is SGHTS and CDR2 is YDEGEE. The CDR3 DNA is TGTGCCAGCAGCTTGGGACAGGGAGTGGTGGAGACCCAGTACTTC. It is translated as CASSLGQGVVETQYF.

This rearrangement joins TRBV21-1 to TRBJ2-4; TRBD2, the table's D call, lacks a check against the DNA. TRBV21-1 constitutes a pseudogene. The CDR3 is made up of 17 amino acids. CDR3 region: CASSPKPGLATKNIQYF. CDR3 in DNA: TGTGCCAGCAGCCCCAAGCCGGGACTAGCGACCAAAAACATTCAGTACTTC.